The sequence of this TCR beta chain was determined in a study of shared clonotypes between healthy human individuals. At the level of the study: A couple of women and three men aged 18 to 49 made up the donors. General study points: Generation probability values for non-shared clonotypes were lower than those for clonotypes shared by all four donors. Blood was the only sampled material, and tissue repertoires likely differ.

About this clone: Its target is not known.

Once extracted for a subset, genomic DNA was divided evenly among several immunoSEQ plates. This table comes from immunoSEQ multiplex PCR, and its TCRdb copy is limited to in-frame clones, with some not included. The profile shows 1,400,000 or so clones, 98% to 99% of them singletons. The CDR3 runs 16 residues. The germline CDR1 and CDR2 sequences are KGHSH and LQKENI. The ends were cut back, 3 bases at V and 2 bases at J, with 14 bases in the middle. Sequencing was done on a sample of naive CD4+ T cells sorted from blood. Subset noted: CD45RA+ positively selected. This clonotype was obtained from a man aged 30-40 years in good health. The chain uses TRBV18 and TRBJ2-1; a weak D match, TRBD2 (5 bases). The CDR3 region has the DNA TGTGCCAGCTCACCGAGTTATAGCGCGACCTACAATGAGCAGTTCTTC. This gives the protein CASSPSYSATYNEQFF.